These T cell receptor beta chains were read from a single sample in a study of T cells in Graves' hyperthyroidism and ophthalmopathy. In TCRdb, the multiplex PCR reads were re-called with MiXCR into one record per CDR3 protein. Of 360,000 or so distinct CDR3 sequences in the sample, roughly 15% were seen once. The sample taken for sequencing was blood. These receptors were obtained from a woman in her sixties with Graves' ophthalmopathy. Both conserved end residues are part of each CDR3. A D gene is named only where the DNA matches it firmly. Not all rows give a size; the values are once, few, many and, for expanded clones, a class.

size	J	V	D	CDR3	DNA
many	TRBJ2-7	TRBV27	TRBD2	CASSSIAGTQEQYF	TGTGCCAGCAGTTCAATAGCGGGAACGCAGGAGCAGTACTTC
many	TRBJ2-3	TRBV11-2	.	CASSFGRDTSTDTQYF	TGTGCCAGCAGCTTCGGGAGAGACACTAGCACAGATACGCAGTATTTT
many	TRBJ2-7	TRBV2	.	CASTENRGGAYEQYF	TGTGCCAGCACCGAAAATAGGGGGGGCGCCTACGAGCAGTACTTC
.	TRBJ1-5	TRBV6-6	.	CASSYGPRGVGNQPQHF	TGTGCCAGCAGTTACGGGCCTCGAGGGGTCGGCAATCAGCCCCAGCATTTT
few	TRBJ1-2	TRBV18	.	CASSPQTFGGANYGYTF	TGTGCCAGCTCACCCCAAACCTTCGGGGGAGCTAACTATGGCTACACCTTC
many	TRBJ2-5	TRBV28	.	CASSFVQLGLQETQYF	TGTGCCAGCAGTTTTGTCCAACTAGGCCTCCAAGAGACCCAGTACTTC
.	TRBJ1-5	TRBV12-5	.	CASGPPASGNQPQHF	TGTGCTAGTGGTCCGCCGGCCTCAGGCAATCAGCCCCAGCATTTT
many	TRBJ2-3	TRBV12-5	.	CASGHRDGTDTQYF	TGTGCTAGTGGTCATCGGGACGGCACAGATACGCAGTATTTT
few	TRBJ2-1	TRBV5-1	TRBD2	CASSWPGGSIVDEQFF	TGCGCCAGCAGCTGGCCCGGCGGGAGCATTGTCGATGAGCAGTTCTTC
.	TRBJ2-3	TRBV7-3	TRBD1	CASSLTRDRADTQYF	TGTGCCAGCAGCTTAACCCGGGACAGGGCTGATACGCAGTATTTT
many	TRBJ2-2	TRBV7-3	.	CASSLTGTLNTGELFF	TGTGCCAGCAGCTTAACCGGGACTCTTAACACCGGGGAGCTGTTTTTT
few	TRBJ2-3	TRBV30	TRBD2	CAWSVLAGASDTQYF	TGTGCCTGGAGTGTACTAGCGGGAGCATCAGATACGCAGTATTTT
many	TRBJ2-3	TRBV18	TRBD2	CASSTGSGNTQYF	TGTGCCAGCTCAACCGGTAGCGGGAACACGCAGTATTTT
many	TRBJ2-1	TRBV30	TRBD2	CAWRSGRRENNEQFF	TGTGCCTGGCGCAGCGGAAGGCGGGAGAACAATGAGCAGTTCTTC
many	TRBJ2-2	TRBV28	TRBD2	CASRSGTSTGELFF	TGTGCCAGCAGGTCAGGGACTAGCACCGGGGAGCTGTTTTTT
many	TRBJ2-1	TRBV28	TRBD2	CATGTSPYNEQFF	TGTGCCACCGGGACTAGCCCTTACAATGAGCAGTTCTTC
.	TRBJ2-1	TRBV5-1	TRBD2	CASSWGGLAGGSSGNEQFF	TGCGCCAGCAGCTGGGGGGGACTAGCGGGAGGTTCCTCAGGGAATGAGCAGTTCTTC
many	TRBJ2-7	TRBV28	.	CASSPRASPYEQYF	TGTGCCAGCAGTCCACGGGCTAGCCCCTACGAGCAGTACTTC
few	TRBJ2-1	TRBV9	TRBD2	CASSERLAGGSNEQFF	TGTGCCAGCAGCGAGAGACTAGCGGGTGGGTCCAATGAGCAGTTCTTC
many	TRBJ1-1	TRBV3-1	.	CASSHGSWMNTEAFF	TGTGCCAGCAGCCACGGCAGTTGGATGAACACTGAAGCTTTCTTT
.	TRBJ1-6	TRBV7-9	TRBD1	CASSSGLGQSRNSPLHF	TGTGCCAGCAGCTCGGGGCTGGGACAGTCGAGGAATTCACCCCTCCACTTT
few	TRBJ2-7	TRBV5-1	.	CASSLPTAGPYEQYF	TGCGCCAGCAGCCTCCCGACGGCAGGCCCCTACGAGCAGTACTTC
few	TRBJ2-1	TRBV20-1	TRBD2	CSARAGTSGRTPNEQFF	TGCAGTGCTAGAGCCGGGACTAGCGGGAGGACCCCCAATGAGCAGTTCTTC
many	TRBJ2-3	TRBV7-2	TRBD1	CASSGQTGSLGDTQYF	TGTGCCAGCAGCGGCCAGACAGGGAGTCTTGGAGATACGCAGTATTTT
once	TRBJ1-4	TRBV19	TRBD1	CASSIGGRGRTNEKLFF	TGTGCCAGTAGTATCGGAGGTAGGGGGCGTACTAATGAAAAACTGTTTTTT
many	TRBJ2-3	TRBV10-3	.	CAARGADTDTQYF	TGTGCCGCACGGGGGGCTGACACAGATACGCAGTATTTT
.	TRBJ2-5	TRBV4-2	.	CASSQAERKPETQYF	TGTGCCAGCAGCCAAGCCGAGAGAAAACCAGAGACCCAGTACTTC
many	TRBJ2-7	TRBV20-1	.	CSAGGAGLSYEQYF	TGCAGTGCGGGGGGAGCGGGCCTCTCCTACGAGCAGTACTTC
.	TRBJ2-3	TRBV6-1	.	CASRSRRLSYTDTQYF	TGTGCCAGCAGATCTAGGAGGCTTTCTTACACAGATACGCAGTATTTT
many	TRBJ2-7	TRBV20-1	.	CSASLTYEQYF	TGCAGTGCTAGCCTGACCTACGAGCAGTACTTC
few	TRBJ1-3	TRBV28	.	CASSFPGRGNTIYF	TGTGCCAGCAGTTTTCCGGGGCGCGGAAACACCATATATTTT
many	TRBJ2-5	TRBV7-9	.	CASSLAGGQETQYF	TGTGCCAGCAGCTTGGCCGGGGGCCAAGAGACCCAGTACTTC
few	TRBJ2-3	TRBV9	.	CASSVNDMGRSDTQYF	TGTGCCAGCAGCGTAAACGATATGGGGCGGTCAGATACGCAGTATTTT
.	TRBJ1-6	TRBV6-1	TRBD1	CASSPARGLSYNSPLHF	TGTGCCAGCAGTCCCGCCAGGGGGCTCTCCTATAATTCACCCCTCCACTTT
.	TRBJ2-7	TRBV7-2	TRBD2	CASSLLASGGSFHEQYF	TGTGCCAGCAGCTTATTGGCTAGCGGAGGTAGTTTCCACGAGCAGTACTTC
few	TRBJ2-7	TRBV5-5	.	CASSPRPPAVTTNEQYF	TGTGCCAGCAGCCCACGCCCCCCCGCGGTAACCACCAACGAGCAGTACTTC
few	TRBJ1-1	TRBV5-4	.	CASSWSNTEAFF	TGTGCCAGCAGCTGGTCGAACACTGAAGCTTTCTTT
many	TRBJ2-4	TRBV3-1	TRBD2	CASSQAGGQNIQYF	TGTGCCAGCAGCCAAGCGGGAGGACAAAACATTCAGTACTTC
.	TRBJ2-2	TRBV6-1	.	CASSEARGLDTGELFF	TGTGCCAGCAGTGAAGCGCGGGGATTGGACACCGGGGAGCTGTTTTTT
.	TRBJ1-1	TRBV5-6	TRBD1	CASSSNRGAEAFF	TGTGCCAGCAGCTCAAACAGGGGCGCTGAAGCTTTCTTT
.	TRBJ1-2	TRBV28	.	CASSYRTLEPYGYTF	TGTGCCAGCAGTTATAGGACACTCGAACCTTATGGCTACACCTTC
many	TRBJ2-5	TRBV11-2	.	CASSLYPGADQETQYF	TGTGCCAGCAGCTTATACCCCGGGGCAGACCAAGAGACCCAGTACTTC
many	TRBJ1-1	TRBV3-1	.	CASSQEAEAFF	TGTGCCAGCAGCCAAGAGGCTGAAGCTTTCTTT
few	TRBJ2-7	TRBV2	.	CASLEGEPTYEQYF	TGTGCCAGCCTTGAGGGGGAACCGACCTACGAGCAGTACTTC
few	TRBJ1-1	TRBV2	.	CASSTRVRTEAFF	TGTGCCAGCAGTACCAGGGTTCGCACTGAAGCTTTCTTT
few	TRBJ2-7	TRBV5-8	.	CASSLVGQSSYEQYF	TGTGCCAGCAGCTTGGTTGGTCAAAGCTCCTACGAGCAGTACTTC
few	TRBJ2-7	TRBV5-1	TRBD2	CASSLGWTSGRAGYEQYF	TGCGCCAGCAGCTTGGGTTGGACTAGCGGGAGGGCCGGCTACGAGCAGTACTTC
.	TRBJ1-2	TRBV20-1	TRBD1	CSARDRPEGAGGYTF	TGCAGTGCTAGAGATCGGCCAGAGGGGGCCGGCGGCTACACCTTC
.	TRBJ2-3	TRBV10-3	.	CAIRQVDTDTQYF	TGTGCCATCAGGCAGGTTGACACAGATACGCAGTATTTT
many	TRBJ2-7	TRBV6-2/TRBV6-3	.	CASSYGRVSYEQYF	TGTGCCAGCAGTTACGGTCGAGTTTCCTACGAGCAGTACTTC
many	TRBJ2-3	TRBV29-1	TRBD2	CSVVGTSFTDTQYF	TGCAGCGTTGTCGGGACTAGCTTCACAGATACGCAGTATTTT
many	TRBJ1-6	TRBV3-1	TRBD1	CASSPRARGHSPLHF	TGTGCCAGCAGCCCGAGGGCCAGGGGGCATTCACCCCTCCACTTT
many	TRBJ1-2	TRBV20-1	.	CSAREPRGNYGYTF	TGCAGTGCTAGGGAACCTAGGGGGAACTATGGCTACACCTTC
many	TRBJ2-7	TRBV20-1	.	CSARSPGSSYEQYF	TGCAGTGCTAGGTCTCCAGGGAGCTCCTACGAGCAGTACTTC
many	TRBJ1-1	TRBV16	TRBD1	CASSILGGQGFTEAFF	TGTGCCAGCAGTATCCTCGGGGGACAGGGCTTCACTGAAGCTTTCTTT
.	TRBJ2-1	TRBV12-5	TRBD2	CASHPGGVSYNEQFF	TGTGCTAGTCACCCGGGGGGTGTGTCCTACAATGAGCAGTTCTTC
few	TRBJ2-7	TRBV9	TRBD2	CASSPAPGLAGYEQYF	TGTGCCAGCAGCCCCGCCCCTGGACTAGCGGGATACGAGCAGTACTTC
.	TRBJ2-5	TRBV4-1	.	CASSQVAGTPGETQYF	TGCGCCAGCAGCCAGGTGGCCGGGACCCCAGGGGAGACCCAGTACTTC